Reported below is one T cell receptor (beta chain). Its antigen remains unidentified. One end of the junction varies from germline; a read error may be responsible. The CDR3 covers 12 residues. Germline assignment: CDR1 SGHRS and CDR2 YFSETQ. This sample is drawn from a study of CD8 T cells in ankylosing spondylitis. Study findings and constraints: Some motif variants had been reported before (in reactive arthritis synovial fluid and blood). According to the report, clones linked to the disease were significantly enriched in matched synovial fluid samples taken from ankylosing spondylitis patients. Researchers report that disease-linked clones proved CD8+ and relatively rare in peripheral blood.

TCRdb recomputed calls from the 5' RACE reads with MiXCR, one row per CDR3 protein. The repertoire holds around 330,000 distinct CDR3 sequences, with 11% as singletons. The TCR comes from a female donor with ankylosing spondylitis or in good health (not recorded which). The V gene is TRBV5-1, the J gene TRBJ2-7, with D tentatively TRBD1 or TRBD2 (6 bases each). Sequencing input: blood, either unsorted or a sorted T cell fraction (not recorded which). Written as DNA, the CDR3 is TGCGCCAGCAGCTTCGGGGGCTACGAGGAGTACTTC. It translates to CASSFGGYEEYF.